Each of the 4 T cell receptor beta chains below was sequenced from the same sample in a study of OX40 agonist ivuxolimab in advanced cancers. Assay: immunoSEQ multiplex PCR; the TCRdb copy retains only in-frame clones and omits some. The data contain 17,000 or so clones, approximately 84% of them singletons. Here the sequenced sample was CD4+ or CD8+ T cells sorted from blood, taken in a trial of the OX40 agonist ivuxolimab. These receptors were obtained from an adult with an advanced solid tumor such as melanoma, head and neck, liver or kidney cancer.

This clone has more than one count but fewer than ten. This rearrangement joins TRBV6-5 to TRBJ1-5; D uncertain. Trimming cost V 0 bases and J 10 bases, with 13 bases left between them. The CDR3 sequence is 14 residues long. Germline assignment: CDR1 MNHEY and CDR2 SVGAGI. The CDR3 spells CASSYSGVGEPQHF. CDR3 sequence (DNA): TGTGCCAGCAGTTACTCGGGAGTCGGTGAACCCCAGCATTTT.

The chain has TRBV27 and TRBJ1-1; D unclear. Trimming took 0 bases from V and 1 from J, leaving 6 bases between them. Germline V gene sequence: CDR1 MNHEY, CDR2 SMNVEV (reference sequence). CDR3 length: 14 residues. CDR3 in amino acids: CASSLSTGNTEAFF. The DNA of the CDR3 is TGTGCCAGCAGTTTATCGACGGGGAACACTGAAGCTTTCTTT.

The V call is TRBV11-2, the J call TRBJ2-3; D gene uncertain. The CDR3 has 11 residues. Germline lookup yields CDR1 SGHAT and CDR2 FQNNGV. Trimming stripped 1 base from V and 14 bases from J, with 10 bases between. The CDR3 spells CASSLGLGRYF. The CDR3 region has the DNA TGTGCCAGCAGCTTAGGACTTGGGCGGTATTTT.

The rearrangement links TRBV18 to TRBJ1-4; possibly TRBD1 for D (5 bases). The CDR3 totals 12 residues. V was clipped by 8 bases and J by 10 bases, with 14 bases between them. Germline V lookup: CDR1 KGHSH, CDR2 LQKENI. CDR3 residues: CASAESGGKLFF. CDR3 bases: TGTGCCAGCGCAGAATCCGGGGGAAAACTGTTTTTT. The full variable domain, its missing parts supplied by reference TRBV18 and TRBJ1-4, is NAGVMQNPRHLVRRRGQEARLRCSPMKGHSHVYWYRQLPEEGLKFMVYLQKENIIDESGMPKERFSAEFPKEGPSILRIQQVVRGDSAAYFCASAESGGKLFFGSGTQLSVL.